This T cell receptor (beta chain) was identified in a study of cytomegalovirus exposure and HLA in healthy donors. Study-level findings and limits: A later analysis reportedly found fewer N-insertions in an Asian-associated ancestry cluster than the approximately 670-donor mean. Testing in vitro showed a few CMV-associated chains specific for CMV antigens. Researchers catalogued around 150 TCR beta chains as cytomegalovirus-associated. V- and J-gene trimming of TCR beta was linked (in a later analysis) to a missense DCLRE1C variant.

PCR employed 60 Vbeta and 13 Jbeta primers. Sequencing used immunoSEQ multiplex PCR; TCRdb keeps in-frame clones, though not all of them. This sample has around 70,000 clones, with 60% to 65% found just once. Trimming cost V 1 base and J 10 bases, with 9 bases left between them. This CDR3 comprises 13 residues. From germline, CDR1 is SGHRS and CDR2 YFSETQ. A single count supports this clone. Its matching antigen is unknown. The chain employs TRBV5-1 and TRBJ1-6, with D maybe TRBD1 (5 bases). Input material: PBMCs. The TCR sequence derives from a man aged 25 to 40 in good health and CMV-seronegative. The CDR3 reads CASSLTGLSPLHF. DNA of the CDR3: TGCGCCAGCAGCTTGACAGGTTTATCACCCCTCCACTTT.